The 23 T cell receptor beta chains below all came from one sample that was sequenced in a study of cytomegalovirus exposure and HLA in healthy donors. Researchers ran the PCR with 60 Vbeta and 13 Jbeta primers. Clones were sequenced by immunoSEQ multiplex PCR, and TCRdb holds only the in-frame ones, with some missing. Here the sample spans about 140,000 clones, approximately 82% being singletons. The sample consisted of PBMCs. These receptor sequences come from a man aged 25-45 years in good health and CMV-seropositive.

The chain uses TRBV6-5 and TRBJ1-4; a possible D gene is TRBD1 (6 bases). V lost 5 bases and J lost 1, with 11 bases in between. Germline lookup yields CDR1 MNHEY and CDR2 SVGAGI. The CDR3 has 15 amino acids. The chain's CDR3 is CASSVTGRTNEKLFF. In DNA form, the CDR3 reads TGTGCCAGCAGTGTAACAGGGAGAACTAATGAAAAACTGTTTTTT.

This rearrangement joins TRBV6-1 to TRBJ1-1; TRBD1 matches 9 bases. Germline V gene sequence: CDR1 MNHNS, CDR2 SASEGT. This CDR3 has 13 residues. With 8 bases clipped from V and 7 bases from J, the junction kept 8 bases outside the gene matches. CDR3 protein: CASSGTGPFEAFF. The DNA for the CDR3 is TGTGCCAGCTCAGGGACAGGGCCCTTTGAAGCTTTCTTT.

The chain couples TRBV6-8 to TRBJ1-6; 8 bases line up with TRBD1. The germline V gene encodes CDR1 MNHGY and CDR2 SAAAGT. This CDR3 is 16 amino acids long. J lost 10 bases, V lost 0 bases, and 8 bases had no gene match. CDR3 nucleotide sequence: TGTGCCAGCAGTTACTCGGCGGACAGGGAGAGGTCACCCCTCCACTTT. Protein: CASSYSADRERSPLHF.

This chain connects TRBV18 to TRBJ2-7, with D possibly being TRBD2 (7 bases). CDR1 and CDR2 from the germline V gene are KGHSH and LQKENI. The CDR3 has 13 residues. V was cut by 5 bases and J by 4 bases, with 12 bases left in between. The CDR3 is CASSSGGAYEQYF. CDR3 nucleotide sequence: TGTGCCAGCTCAAGTGGGGGGGCTTACGAGCAGTACTTC.

The chain carries TRBV28 and TRBJ2-5; TRBD1 might be the D (5 bases). The end of the DNA fits TRBJ2-7 better, so the J call may be wrong. The germline V gene has CDR1 MDHEN and CDR2 SYDVKM. The CDR3 sequence is 13 residues long. The CDR3 spells CASKAGLTYEQYF. The CDR3 DNA reads TGTGCCAGCAAAGCAGGGCTTACCTACGAGCAGTACTTC.

This chain joins TRBV18 and TRBJ2-5; perhaps TRBD2 as D (6 bases). The CDR3 has 12 amino acids. V shed 3 bases and J shed 5 bases, with 7 bases lying between them. Germline lookup yields CDR1 KGHSH and CDR2 LQKENI. CDR3 sequence reads: CASSPRGETQYF. The CDR3 nucleotides read TGTGCCAGCTCACCCCGGGGGGAGACCCAGTACTTC.

The V call is TRBV4-1, the J call TRBJ2-5, with TRBD1 identical over 9 bases. The ends lost 0 bases at V and 1 base at J; junction bases unmatched: 3. CDR1 is MGHRA and CDR2 is YSYEKL in the germline V gene. The CDR3 length is 16 residues. Here the CDR3 reads CASSQDQGQGQETQYF. DNA of the CDR3: TGCGCCAGCAGCCAAGATCAGGGACAGGGCCAAGAGACCCAGTACTTC.

The sample holds one count of this clone. The chain carries TRBV7-9 and TRBJ1-2, with D possibly TRBD1 on 5 matching bases. V lost 0 bases and J lost 4, with 12 bases in between. Germline V CDR1 and CDR2: SEHNR, FQNEAQ (reference sequence). The CDR3 is 15 residues long. CDR3 amino acids: CASSLARERSYGYTF. CDR3 nucleotides: TGTGCCAGCAGCTTAGCCAGGGAACGGAGCTATGGCTACACCTTC.

This CDR3 is CASSEQGPEAFF. The CDR3 DNA reads TGTGCCAGCAGCGAACAGGGACCTGAAGCTTTCTTT. V gene TRBV28 combines with J gene TRBJ1-1; TRBD1 might be the D (6 bases). CDR3 length equals 12 residues. V was clipped by 6 bases and J by 6 bases, with 11 bases between them. CDR1 and CDR2 from the germline V gene are MDHEN and SYDVKM.

Here the CDR3 reads CASSIGGSGGARETQYF. The CDR3 DNA reads as TGTGCCAGTAGTATAGGGGGAAGCGGGGGGGCCAGGGAGACCCAGTACTTC. The chain couples TRBV19 to TRBJ2-5, with 10 bases fitting TRBD2. This CDR3 is built from 17 residues. Germline CDR1 reads LNHDA; CDR2 reads SQIVND (reference sequence). Unmatched junction bases numbered 10, after V lost 1 base and J lost 5 bases. The full variable domain, with the rest looked up from reference TRBV19 and TRBJ2-5, is DGGITQSPKYLFRKEGQNVTLSCEQNLNHDAMYWYRQDPGQGLRLIYYSQIVNDFQKGDIAEGYSVSREKKESFPLTVTSAQKNPTAFYLCASSIGGSGGARETQYFGPGTRLLVL.

The rearrangement joins TRBV28 to TRBJ2-1; a possible D gene is TRBD2 (5 bases). The CDR3 contains 16 residues. The V gene lost 6 bases and the J gene lost 3 bases, with 18 bases spanning the gap. Germline V gives CDR1 MDHEN, CDR2 SYDVKM. The CDR3 is CASSTSFGLLYNEQFF. The CDR3, as DNA: TGTGCCAGCAGCACTTCCTTTGGACTTCTCTACAATGAGCAGTTCTTC.

V and J are TRBV19 and TRBJ2-3, with TRBD2 identical over 8 bases. The CDR3 length is 15 residues. Germline V gene data show CDR1 as LNHDA and CDR2 as SQIVND (reference sequence). J was trimmed by 0 bases and V by 6 bases; bases with no gene match: 5. The chain's CDR3 is CASSGRAVSTDTQYF. CDR3 nucleotides: TGTGCCAGTAGCGGGAGGGCCGTTAGCACAGATACGCAGTATTTT. The full variable domain, in which reference TRBV19 and TRBJ2-3 provide the parts outside the CDR3, is DGGITQSPKYLFRKEGQNVTLSCEQNLNHDAMYWYRQDPGQGLRLIYYSQIVNDFQKGDIAEGYSVSREKKESFPLTVTSAQKNPTAFYLCASSGRAVSTDTQYFGPGTRLTVL.

The rearrangement uses TRBV5-6 and TRBJ2-5, with a weak D call TRBD2 (5 bases). The closer fit of TRBJ2-7 to the DNA end suggests the J call may be wrong. Germline lookup yields CDR1 SGHDT and CDR2 YYEEEE. The CDR3 sequence is 12 residues long. In DNA form, the CDR3 reads TGTGCCAGCAGCGGGAGCTCCTACGAGCAGTACTTC. Translation: CASSGSSYEQYF.

This clone was found a few times. This chain links TRBV4-1 with TRBJ2-1; D is possibly TRBD2 (6 bases). The CDR3 loop spans 15 amino acids. Between the trimmed V and J ends, which lost 6 bases and 4 bases, there was a span of 16 bases. From germline, CDR1 is MGHRA and CDR2 YSYEKL. Here the CDR3 reads CASRVGSGGYNEQFF. In DNA form, the CDR3 reads TGCGCCAGCAGGGTCGGGAGCGGAGGTTACAATGAGCAGTTCTTC.

V and J are TRBV13 and TRBJ2-7, with D perhaps TRBD2 (5 bases). CDR3 length: 14 residues. Germline-derived CDR1 and CDR2 are PRHDT and FYEKMQ (reference sequence). Trimming cost V 4 bases and J 5 bases, with 15 bases left between them. Written as DNA, the CDR3 is TGTGCCAGCAGCTCCGTGGGAGCCGGCCACGAGCAGTACTTC. Translating gives CASSSVGAGHEQYF.

The chain links TRBV28 to TRBJ2-7; 9 bases line up with TRBD1. The CDR3 consists of 17 residues. After removal of 3 bases from V and 4 bases from J, the junction contained 13 bases not matched to a gene. The germline gives CDR1 MDHEN, CDR2 SYDVKM. CDR3 sequence: CASSFRGLGQGMYEQYF. CDR3 nucleotides: TGTGCCAGCAGTTTTCGTGGATTGGGACAGGGTATGTACGAGCAGTACTTC.

The chain is built from TRBV4-1 and TRBJ2-5; TRBD2 agrees at 7 bases. CDR3 size: 15 residues. Germline V gives CDR1 MGHRA, CDR2 YSYEKL. Trimming removed 3 bases from V and 4 bases from J; junction bases left unmatched: 8. CDR3 sequence (DNA): TGCGCCAGCAGCCAGCCCGGATGGGGGGGAGAGACCCAGTACTTC. It codes for CASSQPGWGGETQYF.

The J gene is TRBJ2-3, the V gene TRBV9; weak D call: TRBD2 (5 bases). Germline V lookup: CDR1 SGDLS, CDR2 YYNGEE. The CDR3 length is 16 residues. V shed 0 bases and J shed 2 bases, with 13 bases lying between them. The CDR3 DNA follows: TGTGCCAGCAGCGTAGTCGACTACCATCCCACAGATACGCAGTATTTT. Its protein product is CASSVVDYHPTDTQYF.

This clone showed up just once. The chain carries TRBV28 and TRBJ1-5; 9 bases line up with TRBD1. With 4 bases clipped from V and 7 bases from J, the junction kept 5 bases outside the gene matches. CDR1 is MDHEN and CDR2 is SYDVKM in the germline V gene. The CDR3 is 14 residues long. CDR3 protein: CASSSQGAGQPQHF. The DNA for the CDR3 is TGTGCCAGCAGTTCACAGGGGGCGGGACAGCCCCAGCATTTT.

The chain recombines TRBV28 with TRBJ2-7; the D is unclear. Trimming shortened V by 2 bases and J by 7 bases, and 6 bases separated the two germline ends. Germline V lookup: CDR1 MDHEN, CDR2 SYDVKM. This CDR3 is built from 11 residues. As DNA, the CDR3 is TGTGCCAGCAGTTTAGGTAGAGAGCAGTACTTC. As protein: CASSLGREQYF.

The sample holds one count of this clone. The V gene is TRBV5-6, the J gene TRBJ1-1; 7 bases line up with TRBD1. With V trimmed by 4 bases and J by 6 bases, 15 bases remained unmatched. The CDR3 totals 16 residues. Germline assignment: CDR1 SGHDT and CDR2 YYEEEE. The CDR3 protein is CASSTGAGGLRAEAFF. CDR3 DNA: TGTGCCAGCAGCACAGGGGCTGGGGGTCTAAGGGCTGAAGCTTTCTTT. The full variable domain, completed using reference TRBV5-6 and TRBJ1-1, is DAGVTQSPTHLIKTRGQQVTLRCSPKSGHDTVSWYQQALGQGPQFIFQYYEEEERQRGNFPDRFSGHQFPNYSSELNVNALLLGDSALYLCASSTGAGGLRAEAFFGQGTRLTVV.

The chain couples TRBV18 to TRBJ1-5; D is undetermined. Germline CDR1 is KGHSH and CDR2 is LQKENI. The CDR3 has 15 amino acids. V was clipped by 1 base and J by 0 bases, with 7 bases between them. The CDR3 is CASSPRGNSNQPQHF. Written as DNA, the CDR3 is TGTGCCAGCTCACCACGAGGAAATAGCAATCAGCCCCAGCATTTT.

V usage is TRBV28 and J usage is TRBJ2-7, with 8 bases fitting TRBD2. V lost 6 bases and J lost 5; bases outside the gene matches: 6. CDR1 is MDHEN and CDR2 is SYDVKM in the germline V gene. This CDR3 comprises 13 residues. CDR3 nucleotide sequence: TGTGCCAGCAGCCGAGCGGGAGCCCACGAGCAGTACTTC. Its translation: CASSRAGAHEQYF.